The clone carrying this T cell receptor (beta chain) showed up just a few times. Its antigen is unknown. The data derive from a study of identical twins. Study-wide results and caveats: Recombination models fit unrelated individuals' TCR alpha sharing but underestimated twins'.

Germline V CDR1 and CDR2: LGHDT, YNNKEL (reference sequence). This CDR3 comprises 12 residues. Trimming cost V 5 bases and J 6 bases, with 9 bases left between them. TCRdb ran MiXCR on the 5' RACE reads and lists one entry per CDR3 protein. The sample consists of about 690,000 distinct CDR3 sequences, 5.5% to 6.5% of them appearing once. The sequenced material came from naive T cells sorted from blood. The TCR sequence derives from a young man in good health. This chain connects TRBV3-1 to TRBJ2-3, with D hard to call. The CDR3 loop is CASSIKRDTQYF. CDR3 sequence (DNA): TGTGCCAGCAGCATAAAGAGGGATACGCAGTATTTT.